The following is a TCR beta chain sequence with its context. The assay was immunoSEQ multiplex PCR, and TCRdb's table has in-frame clones only and misses some. The sample records fewer than 120,000 clones, roughly 90% being singletons. This sample is part of a study of cytomegalovirus exposure and HLA in healthy donors. Input material: PBMCs. The TCR sequence derives from a woman under 30 in good health and CMV-seronegative.

The CDR3 nucleotides are TGTGCCAACATCCCGGGGGAGGCTGACTATGGCTACACCTTC. The encoded protein is CANIPGEADYGYTF. The chain uses TRBV2 and TRBJ1-2, with D possibly matching TRBD1 (5 bases). The V and J ends lost 10 bases and 3 bases respectively, with 18 bases between them. CDR3 size: 14 residues. CDR1 SNHLY and CDR2 FYNNEI come from the germline V gene. The whole variable domain, filled in from reference TRBV2 and TRBJ1-2, reads EPEVTQTPSHQVTQMGQEVILRCVPISNHLYFYWYRQILGQKVEFLVSFYNNEISEKSEIFDDQFSVERPDGSNFTLKIRSTKLEDSAMYFCANIPGEADYGYTFGSGTRLTVV.